The present TCR beta chain was sequenced within a study of blood T cells in healthy people across ages (dated by TCRdb to about 2015). At the level of the whole study: In model experiments, roughly one uniquely barcoded TCR beta cDNA molecule per two T cells was captured by template switching. The study measured age-related changes in TCR beta repertoire diversity using deep sequencing normalized with unique cDNA molecular identifiers. Donors were grouped into four age groups: young (average about 15 years), middle-aged (roughly 38), aged (around 60) and long-lived (about 89). The study analyzed two additional independent replicas of 1 million unique cDNA reads from the same blood draw for two donors, one aged 18 to 29 and one aged 80 or older.

From its cysteine to its phenylalanine, the CDR3 spans 14 amino acids. Kept here is only the CDR3 DNA, which spans 42 bases and is read in frame from base 1. CDR1 and CDR2, looked up from the germline V gene, are SGHTA and FQGNSA. V drops 10 bases and J drops 2 bases, leaving 16 bases in between. Donors were approximately 42 systemically healthy Caucasian individuals from Russia aged roughly 6 to 90 years. Each donor gave 9.5 to 10 milliliters of peripheral blood, drawn into EDTA-treated Vacutainer tubes. Ficoll-Paque density-gradient centrifugation was used to isolate PBMCs, with at least 6.5 million obtained per sample. Trizol reagent was used to extract total RNA from PBMCs, with at least 5.5 micrograms per sample. For every donor, flow cytometry on a PBMC aliquot measured the percentage of naive CD45RAhigh/CD27high T cells. This clonotype was found a few times. What this receptor recognizes is not known. Base-call qualities are not available, and no considerably larger clone is one nucleotide away.

The method behind the library was 5' RACE. For sequencing, an Illumina HiSeq 2500 was employed. A second PCR of roughly 7 to 11 cycles was run with a J-beta primer mix and a sample-barcoded 5' primer. A unique molecular identifier was introduced onto each TCR beta cDNA molecule by a template-switch 5' adaptor carrying 12 random nucleotides. Each sample yielded at least 2.5 million CDR3-containing paired-end reads. The Mint cDNA synthesis kit, primed by a TRBC-specific oligonucleotide, was used to synthesize first-strand cDNA from all RNA. All cDNA was treated with uracil-DNA glycosylase and then went through a first 18-cycle PCR with the universal primers M1SS and BC2_uni_R. From the authors' description of their analysis: Normalization of each sample was performed by random selection of 1 million high-quality reads, each carrying a distinct molecular identifier. Instead of being binned into consensus sequences, reads with shared molecular identifiers were discarded. CDR3 identification, clonotype clustering and error correction used MiTCR with a Q25 quality threshold and the strictest error-elimination algorithm. Lower-bound total TCR beta diversity was estimated with a nonparametric unseen species model using Euler transformation. In TCRdb, the public reads were trimmed at Q25 with fastp and aligned with MiXCR, with productive beta chains retained. Each CDR3 protein appears once, grouped with its most common genes and DNA. Clone size and V and J calls follow TCRdb, not the original study. This sample gives some 930,000 distinct CDR3 sequences in total; 25% to 35% of them show up just once. The ten top clones hold roughly 10% of the sample.

Summary of the overall study and its limitations: Compared with the aged group, more naive CD4+ T cells, fewer expanded clones and increased TCR diversity were shown by the long-lived group, suggesting age selection. Estimates of total diversity based on one million sequenced T cells were regarded as lower bounds and as underestimates. Because donor CMV infection status was unknown, age-related changes in expanded clonotypes were potentially confounded. The percentage of naive T cells measured by flow cytometry correlated strongly with observed TCR beta diversity. Because profiling used bulk unsorted PBMCs, naive and antigen-experienced compartments could not be compared conclusively. As age increased, observed TCR beta diversity per million T cells dropped in a roughly linear way, and a significant reduction was already evident by age 40.

These data were also filed under a second study, of T cells of mothers and their children. From that second study: Donors were nine systemically healthy Caucasian individuals: three mothers and their six children. cDNA synthesis used all of the extracted RNA, with about 1.5 ug of RNA in each 15 ul reaction. In the second PCR, the M1S primer introduced both the sample barcodes and 2-4 random nucleotides. Over 9 million TCR beta CDR3 reads were obtained for each mother, and around 3 million reads were obtained for each child. Thymic selection similarly shapes TCR recombination output in related and unrelated pairs, with minor effect from inherited differences. Related mother-child pairs always showed normalized repertoire overlap that was slightly higher than in unrelated mother-child pairs, though the difference was never significant. With a sensitivity of approximately 100 clones per million clonotypes, no persistent microchimeric T cell clones were detected. In the study, deep NGS was used to compare the TCR beta repertoires of mothers and children, and features distinguishing related mother-child pairs from unrelated individuals were sought. Mothers averaged roughly 40 +/- 4 years of age and children averaged approximately 12 +/- 4 years. After adapter ligation was performed with NEBNext reagents, the libraries were sequenced on an Illumina HiSeq 2000 with 100+100 nt paired-end reads. To avoid cross-contamination, the mother libraries and the child libraries were prepared a month apart and sequenced in separate runs. For each donor, somewhere between about 450,000 and 2,200,000 distinct TCR beta clonotypes were identified. Naive TCR beta clonotypes were estimated from low-frequency clonotypes matched to each donor's FACS-determined naive share, without sorting.

The sequence was obtained from a woman between 35 and 50 years old in good health. Rearrangement joined TRBV7-2 to TRBJ2-3; a tentative D call is TRBD2 (7 bases match). Input material: blood. The CDR3 has the sequence CAKAEGGTTDTQYF. In nucleotide form, the sequence is TGTGCCAAAGCGGAGGGGGGGACCACAGATACGCAGTATTTT.